This T cell receptor (beta chain) was captured by sequencing in a study of T cells in Graves' hyperthyroidism and ophthalmopathy. RNA transcripts gave rise to amplified TCR beta CDR3 regions. HTBI primers were the set used in a first-round RT-PCR of the TCR CDR3. Using its own MiXCR run on the multiplex PCR reads, TCRdb lists one record per CDR3 protein. The sample consists of hundreds of thousands of distinct CDR3 sequences, approximately 14% of them appearing once. Study-level points and caveats: A 13 V-J signature model discriminated ophthalmopathy versus stable hyperthyroidism. A median around 6.8 months before onset, the model predicted ophthalmopathy.

This clonotype came up many times. The antigen is undetermined. Germline V gene data show CDR1 as KGHSH and CDR2 as LQKENI. CDR3 length equals 13 residues. Between the trimmed V and J ends, which lost 2 bases and 6 bases, there was a span of 10 bases. V and J are TRBV18 and TRBJ1-1, with D uncertain. This sequence originates from a woman between 18 and 29 years old with Graves' hyperthyroidism that later progressed to Graves' ophthalmopathy. Material: blood. In DNA, the CDR3 is TGTGCCAGCTCACCAGCGATAAACGCTGAAGCTTTCTTT. Its protein is CASSPAINAEAFF.